The rows below give T cell receptor beta chains drawn from one sample of a study of T cells in Graves' hyperthyroidism and ophthalmopathy. TCRdb processed the multiplex PCR reads anew with MiXCR; each CDR3 protein has one entry. This sample has 300,000 to 400,000 distinct CDR3 sequences, with 15% to 20% found just once. Sequenced sample: blood. The source of these receptors is a woman between 50 and 59 years old with Graves' hyperthyroidism. Both conserved end residues are trimmed from each CDR3. Not all rows give a size; the values are once, few, many and, for expanded clones, a class.

>TRBV29-1|few|TRBJ2-2
SVDQGSGELF
>TRBV3-1|few|TRBJ1-1
ASSPGGARTEAF
>TRBV12-5|many|TRBJ1-1
ASGLEGNTEAF
>TRBV5-1|NA|TRBJ2-1
ASSLATRSEQF
>TRBV5-6|NA|TRBJ2-6
ASSFGSGRTSGANVLT
>TRBV5-1|few|TRBJ1-1
ASSLGGGLTEAF
>TRBV6-1|NA|TRBJ1-1
ASSGTDTGAF
>TRBV15|few|TRBJ2-3
ATSREVAGEPRDTDTQY
>TRBV2|NA|TRBJ1-2
AGSEGEGYYGYT
>TRBV20-1|NA|TRBJ2-3
SASWGQADTQY
>TRBV7-9|many|TRBJ2-7
ASSFDRAVGYEQY
>TRBV11-3|many|TRBJ2-1
ASSLEIGGEQF
>TRBV7-9|NA|TRBJ2-1
ASTREGSNEQF
>TRBV4-1|few|TRBJ2-7
ASSLQREGVEQY
>TRBV15|NA|TRBJ2-7
ATSPQGQGSSYEQY
>TRBV15|few|TRBJ2-5
ATSVVPGQETQY